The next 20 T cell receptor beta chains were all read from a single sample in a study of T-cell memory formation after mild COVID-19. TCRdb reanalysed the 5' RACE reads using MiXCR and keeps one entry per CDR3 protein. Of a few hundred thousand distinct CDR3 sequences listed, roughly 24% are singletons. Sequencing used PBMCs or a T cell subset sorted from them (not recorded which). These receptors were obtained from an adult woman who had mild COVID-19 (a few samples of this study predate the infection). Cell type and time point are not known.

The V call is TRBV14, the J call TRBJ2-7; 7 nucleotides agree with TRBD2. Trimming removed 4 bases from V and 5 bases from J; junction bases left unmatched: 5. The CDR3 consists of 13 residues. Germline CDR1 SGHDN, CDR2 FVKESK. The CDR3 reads CASSLGGGHEQYF. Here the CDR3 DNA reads TGTGCCAGCAGCCTCGGGGGAGGGCACGAGCAGTACTTC.

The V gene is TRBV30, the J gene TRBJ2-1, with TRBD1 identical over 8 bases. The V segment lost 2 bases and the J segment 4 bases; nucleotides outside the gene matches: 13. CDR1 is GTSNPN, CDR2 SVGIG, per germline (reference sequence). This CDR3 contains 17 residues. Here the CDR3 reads CAWSTLGDRPGYNEQFF. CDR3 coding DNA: TGTGCCTGGAGTACTCTTGGGGACAGGCCGGGGTACAATGAGCAGTTCTTC.

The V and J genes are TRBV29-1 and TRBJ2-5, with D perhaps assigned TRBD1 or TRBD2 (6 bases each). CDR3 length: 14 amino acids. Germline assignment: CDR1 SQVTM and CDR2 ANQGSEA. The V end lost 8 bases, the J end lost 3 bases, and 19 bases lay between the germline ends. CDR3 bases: TGCAGCTTACTTCTGGGGGGCGGGAAAGAGACCCAGTACTTC. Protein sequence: CSLLLGGGKETQYF.

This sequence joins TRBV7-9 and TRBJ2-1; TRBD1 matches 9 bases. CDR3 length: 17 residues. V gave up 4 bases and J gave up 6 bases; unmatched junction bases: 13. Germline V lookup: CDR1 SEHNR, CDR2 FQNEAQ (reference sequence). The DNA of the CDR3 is TGTGCCAGCAGCTCGACGGACAGGGGTTTTAACGGCAATGAGCAGTTCTTC. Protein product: CASSSTDRGFNGNEQFF. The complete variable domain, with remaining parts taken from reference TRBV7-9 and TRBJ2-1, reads DTGVSQNPRHKITKRGQNVTFRCDPISEHNRLYWYRQTLGQGPEFLTYFQNEAQLEKSRLLSDRFSAERPKGSFSTLEIQRTEQGDSAMYLCASSSTDRGFNGNEQFFGPGTRLTVL.

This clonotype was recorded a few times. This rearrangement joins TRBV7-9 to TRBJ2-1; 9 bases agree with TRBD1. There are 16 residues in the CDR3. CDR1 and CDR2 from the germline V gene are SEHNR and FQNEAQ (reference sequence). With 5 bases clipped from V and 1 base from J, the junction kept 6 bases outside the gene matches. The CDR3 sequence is CASSGGTGTSYNEQFF. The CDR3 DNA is TGTGCCAGCAGCGGAGGGACAGGGACATCCTACAATGAGCAGTTCTTC.

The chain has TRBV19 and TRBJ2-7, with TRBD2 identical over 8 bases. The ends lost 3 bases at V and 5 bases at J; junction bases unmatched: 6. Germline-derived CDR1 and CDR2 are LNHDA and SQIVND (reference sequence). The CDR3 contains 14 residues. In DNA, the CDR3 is TGTGCCAGTAGTATGAGCGGGAGCGTTCACGAGCAGTACTTC. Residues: CASSMSGSVHEQYF.

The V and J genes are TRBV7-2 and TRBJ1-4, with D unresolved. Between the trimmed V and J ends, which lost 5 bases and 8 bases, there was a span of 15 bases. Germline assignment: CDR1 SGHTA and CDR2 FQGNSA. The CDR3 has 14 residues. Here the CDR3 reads CASSPFGGGEKLFF. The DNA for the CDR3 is TGTGCCAGCAGCCCCTTCGGCGGAGGAGAAAAACTGTTTTTT.

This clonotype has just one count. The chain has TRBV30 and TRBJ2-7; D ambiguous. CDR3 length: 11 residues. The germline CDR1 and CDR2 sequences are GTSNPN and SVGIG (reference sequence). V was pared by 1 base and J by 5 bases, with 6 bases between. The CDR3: CAWSDGNEQYF. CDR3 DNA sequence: TGTGCCTGGAGTGACGGAAACGAGCAGTACTTC.

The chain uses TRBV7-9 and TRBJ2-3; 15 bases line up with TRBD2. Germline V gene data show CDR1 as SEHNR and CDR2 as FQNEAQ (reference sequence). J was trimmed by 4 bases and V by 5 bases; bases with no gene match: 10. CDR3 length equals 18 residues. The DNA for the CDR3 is TGTGCCAGCAGCACCCGGACTAGCGGGAGGGCCGGGGCAGATACGCAGTATTTT. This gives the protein CASSTRTSGRAGADTQYF.

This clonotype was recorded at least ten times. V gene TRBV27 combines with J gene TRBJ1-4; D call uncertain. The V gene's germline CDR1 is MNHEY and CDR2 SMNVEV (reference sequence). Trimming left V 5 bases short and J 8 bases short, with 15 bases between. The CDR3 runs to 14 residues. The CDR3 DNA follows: TGTGCCAGCAGTCCCCTGTTGATGGCGGAAAAACTGTTTTTT. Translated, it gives CASSPLLMAEKLFF.

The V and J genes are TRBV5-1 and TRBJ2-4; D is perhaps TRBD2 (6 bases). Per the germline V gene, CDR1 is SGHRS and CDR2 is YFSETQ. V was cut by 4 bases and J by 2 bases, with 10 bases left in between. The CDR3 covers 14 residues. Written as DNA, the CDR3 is TGCGCCAGCAGCGGCGGGGAAACCAAAAACATTCAGTACTTC. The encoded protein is CASSGGETKNIQYF.

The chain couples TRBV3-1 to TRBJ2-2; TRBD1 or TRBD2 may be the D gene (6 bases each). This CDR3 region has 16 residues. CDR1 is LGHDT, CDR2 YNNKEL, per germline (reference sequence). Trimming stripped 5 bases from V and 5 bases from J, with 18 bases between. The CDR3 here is CASSSGMGGSTGELFF. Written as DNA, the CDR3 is TGTGCCAGCAGCTCGGGAATGGGGGGCTCAACCGGGGAGCTGTTTTTT.

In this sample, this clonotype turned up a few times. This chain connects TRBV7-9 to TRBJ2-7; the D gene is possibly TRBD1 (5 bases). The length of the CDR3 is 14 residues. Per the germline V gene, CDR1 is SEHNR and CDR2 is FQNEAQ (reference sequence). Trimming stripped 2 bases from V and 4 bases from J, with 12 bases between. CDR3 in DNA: TGTGCCAGCAGCTTAACCCAGGGCGCGTACGAGCAGTACTTC. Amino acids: CASSLTQGAYEQYF.

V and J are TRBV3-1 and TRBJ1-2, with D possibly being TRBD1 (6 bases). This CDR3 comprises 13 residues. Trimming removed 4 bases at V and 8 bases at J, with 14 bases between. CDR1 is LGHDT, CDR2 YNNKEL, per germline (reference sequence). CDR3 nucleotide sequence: TGTGCCAGCAGCCCCCGGGGGGGCAAGGGCTACACCTTC. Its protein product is CASSPRGGKGYTF.

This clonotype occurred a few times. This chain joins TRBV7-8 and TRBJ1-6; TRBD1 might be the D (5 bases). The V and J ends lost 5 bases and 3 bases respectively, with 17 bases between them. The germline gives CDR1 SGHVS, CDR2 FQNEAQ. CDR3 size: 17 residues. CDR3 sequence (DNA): TGTGCCAGCAGCCCCGGTTTGGGAGGGGTCTATAATTCACCCCTCCACTTT. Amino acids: CASSPGLGGVYNSPLHF. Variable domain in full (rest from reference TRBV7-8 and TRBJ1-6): GAGVSQSPRYKVAKRGQDVALRCDPISGHVSLFWYQQALGQGPEFLTYFQNEAQLDKSGLPSDRFFAERPEGSVSTLKIQRTQQEDSAVYLCASSPGLGGVYNSPLHFGNGTRLTVT.

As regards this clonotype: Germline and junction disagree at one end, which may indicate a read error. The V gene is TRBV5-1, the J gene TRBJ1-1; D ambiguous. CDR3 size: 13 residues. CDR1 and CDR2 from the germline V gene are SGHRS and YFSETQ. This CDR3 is CASSLEGRTEVFF. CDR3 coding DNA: TGCGCCAGCAGCTTGGAAGGGAGGACTGAAGTTTTCTTT.

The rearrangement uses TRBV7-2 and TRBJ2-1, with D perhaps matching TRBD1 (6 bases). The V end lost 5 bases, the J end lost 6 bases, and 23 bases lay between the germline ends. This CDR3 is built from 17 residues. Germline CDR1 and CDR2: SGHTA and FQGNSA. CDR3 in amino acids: CASSPGPGTLVGNEQFF. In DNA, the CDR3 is TGTGCCAGCAGCCCTGGCCCCGGGACACTGGTTGGCAATGAGCAGTTCTTC.

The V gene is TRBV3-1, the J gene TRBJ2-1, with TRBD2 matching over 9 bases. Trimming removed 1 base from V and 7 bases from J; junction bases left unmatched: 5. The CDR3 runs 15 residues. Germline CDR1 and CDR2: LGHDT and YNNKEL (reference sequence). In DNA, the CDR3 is TGTGCCAGCAGCCAAGGGGTAGCGGGAGCTAATGAGCAGTTCTTC. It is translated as CASSQGVAGANEQFF.

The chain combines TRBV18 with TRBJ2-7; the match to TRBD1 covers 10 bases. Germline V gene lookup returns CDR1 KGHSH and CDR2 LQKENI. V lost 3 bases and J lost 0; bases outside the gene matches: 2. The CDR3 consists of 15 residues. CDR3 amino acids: CASSPGTGVSYEQYF. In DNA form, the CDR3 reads TGTGCCAGCTCACCGGGGACAGGGGTCTCCTACGAGCAGTACTTC.

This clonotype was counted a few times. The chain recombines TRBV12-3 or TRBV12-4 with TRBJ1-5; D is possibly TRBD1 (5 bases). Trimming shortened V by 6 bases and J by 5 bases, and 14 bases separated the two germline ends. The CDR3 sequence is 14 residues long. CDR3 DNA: TGTGCCAGCAGCCGGGGCAGAAACCATCAGCCCCAGCATTTT. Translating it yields CASSRGRNHQPQHF.